This T cell receptor beta chain was recorded in a study of T cells after posttransplantation cyclophosphamide. This clone has just a few counts. Deletions cut 4 bases from V and 2 bases from J, with 17 bases between. The CDR3 covers 16 residues. Germline V gene data show CDR1 as LGHNA and CDR2 as YNFKEQ. TCRdb's table, derived via immunoSEQ multiplex PCR, lists solely in-frame clones and lacks some. The sample holds tens of thousands of clones, and no clone turns up only once. The sample comprised PBMCs. This clonotype was sampled from a woman aged 45-65 years in good health and a related stem cell transplant donor. This chain connects TRBV4-2 to TRBJ2-5, with D possibly matching TRBD2 (6 bases). The CDR3 region has the DNA TGTGCCAGCAGCCCTTTTAGCGGAGTTAATCAAGAGACCCAGTACTTC. Amino acid sequence: CASSPFSGVNQETQYF.